These 10 T cell receptor beta chains originate from one sample sequenced in a study of blood T cell repertoires in COVID-19. Produced via immunoSEQ multiplex PCR; TCRdb's table is partial and in-frame only. The data hold some 170,000 clones, with 84% observed a single time. Sample: peripheral blood. Source of these receptors: an elderly woman with acute or convalescent COVID-19.

This sequence joins TRBV7-9 and TRBJ1-1; 10 nucleotides match TRBD1. This CDR3 is 14 amino acids long. V shed 5 bases and J 10 bases; nucleotides not matched to a gene: 10. Germline V CDR1 and CDR2: SEHNR, FQNEAQ (reference sequence). The CDR3 protein is CASSPKTGQGGAFF. In nucleotides, the CDR3 is TGTGCCAGCAGCCCCAAGACCGGACAGGGGGGAGCTTTCTTT.

The chain couples TRBV28 to TRBJ1-2; D gene unclear. There are 14 residues in the CDR3. Deletions cut 3 bases from V and 2 bases from J, with 10 bases between. CDR1 and CDR2 (germline): MDHEN, SYDVKM. CDR3 sequence reads: CASSFFRQNYGYTF. CDR3 sequence (DNA): TGTGCCAGCAGTTTCTTCCGACAAAACTATGGCTACACCTTC.

The rearrangement uses TRBV5-1 and TRBJ2-3; weak D call: TRBD2 (6 bases). The length of the CDR3 is 16 residues. The germline V and J ends were trimmed by 0 bases and 0 bases, with 11 bases remaining between them. CDR1 SGHRS and CDR2 YFSETQ come from the germline V gene. CDR3 nucleotide sequence: TGCGCCAGCAGCTTGGCCGGAGGGGTGAGCACAGATACGCAGTATTTT. This gives the protein CASSLAGGVSTDTQYF. The variable domain in full, completed from reference TRBV5-1 and TRBJ2-3, reads KAGVTQTPRYLIKTRGQQVTLSCSPISGHRSVSWYQQTPGQGLQFLFEYFSETQRNKGNFPGRFSGRQFSNSRSEMNVSTLELGDSALYLCASSLAGGVSTDTQYFGPGTRLTVL.

This clone showed up just a few times. One base away lies a much larger clone, so this may be a sequencing read error. This sequence joins TRBV5-4 and TRBJ1-1; D uncertain. The CDR3 consists of 12 residues. V was pared by 1 base and J by 4 bases, with 5 bases between. CDR1 and CDR2 (germline): SGHNT, YYREEE (reference sequence). The CDR3: CASSLRGTEAFF. The CDR3 DNA reads TGTGCCAGCAGCTTGCGGGGCACTGAAGCTTTCTTT.

This chain's CDR3 is CASSLDPGAPREQYF. The CDR3 DNA reads as TGTGCCAGCAGCTTAGATCCGGGAGCCCCGCGGGAGCAGTACTTC. This rearrangement joins TRBV7-2 to TRBJ2-7; weak D call: TRBD2 (6 bases). Germline V gene data show CDR1 as SGHTA and CDR2 as FQGNSA. Trimming pared 1 base from V and 7 bases from J, leaving 17 bases between. CDR3 length: 15 residues.

The V gene is TRBV30, the J gene TRBJ2-7; D possibly corresponds to TRBD1 (5 bases). The CDR3 is 12 amino acids. CDR1 is GTSNPN, CDR2 SVGIG, per germline (reference sequence). The V end lost 8 bases, the J end lost 3 bases, and 14 bases lay between the germline ends. The DNA of the CDR3 is TGTGCCGGGGCAGGGTTCAGCTACGAGCAGTACTTC. Its translation is CAGAGFSYEQYF. Together with reference TRBV30 and TRBJ2-7, the CDR3 gives the full variable domain: SQTIHQWPATLVQPVGSPLSLECTVEGTSNPNLYWYRQAAGRGLQLLFYSVGIGQISSEVPQNLSASRPQDRQFILSSKKLLLSDSGFYLCAGAGFSYEQYFGPGTRLTVT.

The chain recombines TRBV28 with TRBJ2-3, with a weak D call TRBD2 (5 bases). V was trimmed by 6 bases and J by 2 bases, leaving 12 bases between them. Germline V gene data show CDR1 as MDHEN and CDR2 as SYDVKM. The CDR3 runs to 14 residues. The CDR3 coding sequence is TGTGCCAGCAGCTCCGGTCGGGACACAGATACGCAGTATTTT. This gives the protein CASSSGRDTDTQYF.

The chain uses TRBV5-6 and TRBJ2-1, with TRBD2 matching over 13 bases. The CDR3 runs 18 residues. The germline V gene has CDR1 SGHDT and CDR2 YYEEEE. V lost 2 bases, J lost 4 bases, and 9 bases stayed unmatched. Written as DNA, the CDR3 is TGTGCCAGCAGCTTAGAACTAGCGGGAGGGCCGGGATACAATGAGCAGTTCTTC. Encoded protein: CASSLELAGGPGYNEQFF. Together with reference TRBV5-6 and TRBJ2-1, the CDR3 gives the full variable domain: DAGVTQSPTHLIKTRGQQVTLRCSPKSGHDTVSWYQQALGQGPQFIFQYYEEEERQRGNFPDRFSGHQFPNYSSELNVNALLLGDSALYLCASSLELAGGPGYNEQFFGPGTRLTVL.

V is TRBV4-2 and J is TRBJ1-5; D not resolved. The CDR3 is made up of 16 amino acids. CDR1 LGHNA and CDR2 YNFKEQ come from the germline V gene. Trimming shortened V by 4 bases and J by 2 bases, and 15 bases separated the two germline ends. CDR3 protein: CASSLSGLSGNQPQHF. The CDR3 nucleotides are TGTGCCAGCAGCCTCAGTGGACTTAGCGGCAATCAGCCCCAGCATTTT.

The chain couples TRBV7-2 to TRBJ2-1; 12 nucleotides line up with TRBD2. Germline-derived CDR1 and CDR2 are SGHTA and FQGNSA. The CDR3 contains 15 residues. Germline trimming cut 5 bases from V and 6 bases from J; bases unmatched to any gene: 5. As DNA, the CDR3 is TGTGCCAGCAGCCGGACTAGCGGGGTGTTCAATGAGCAGTTCTTC. It specifies CASSRTSGVFNEQFF.